The source of this T cell receptor (beta chain) is a study of OX40 agonist ivuxolimab in advanced cancers. About the study: Intravenous ivuxolimab was administered to patients every 2 weeks at 0.01 to 10 mg/kg.

Baseline, cycle 4 day 1, and cycle 7 day 1 were the blood sampling points. Libraries were prepared by immunoSEQ multiplex PCR; TCRdb keeps only in-frame clonotypes and omits some of them. The repertoire has about 100,000 clones, approximately 90% of them found once; the top ten carry 0.5% to 0.65%. Germline V gene sequence: CDR1 KGHSH, CDR2 LQKENI. This CDR3 contains 18 residues. V lost 3 bases, J lost 0 bases, and 19 bases lay in between. This clonotype was obtained from an adult with an advanced solid tumor such as melanoma, head and neck, liver or kidney cancer. The source material was CD4+ or CD8+ T cells sorted from blood, sampled in a trial of the OX40 agonist ivuxolimab. The gene calls are TRBV18 and TRBJ2-3; TRBD2 might be the D (6 bases). The CDR3: CASSPRPSAYSSTDTQYF. In DNA, the CDR3 is TGTGCCAGCTCACCTAGGCCTAGCGCCTACTCTAGCACAGATACGCAGTATTTT.